These T cell receptor beta chains were read from a single sample in a study of blood T cells in healthy people across ages. TCRdb processed the 5' RACE reads anew with MiXCR; each CDR3 protein has one entry. The data contain 700,000 to 900,000 distinct CDR3 sequences, roughly 53% of them singletons. Material for sequencing was blood. All receptors derive from a man at least 80 years old in good health. Each CDR3 is given with its conserved first and last residue. The order of the fields is J gene, D gene, clone size, V gene, CDR3 DNA, CDR3 protein. The D gene is left open where the match is weak. The size of a clone is reported for some rows only, either as once, few or many, or as a class for expanded clones.

TRBJ1-5 | NA | NA | TRBV6-4 | TGTGCCAGCCCCTTCCGGGGTAGCAATCAGCCCCAGCATTTT | CASPFRGSNQPQHF
TRBJ2-1 | NA | NA | TRBV20-1 | TGCAGTGCTAGAGATCGAAATAGCGGCTCCTACAATGAGCAGTTCTTC | CSARDRNSGSYNEQFF
TRBJ2-7 | NA | few | TRBV15 | TGTGCCACCAGCAGGCCAATGGGGGGCCACTACGAGCAGTACTTC | CATSRPMGGHYEQYF
TRBJ1-6 | NA | NA | TRBV20-1 | TGCAGTGCTGGGGCACCCTCCGGGGATAATTCACCCCCCCACTTT | CSAGAPSGDNSPPHF
TRBJ2-3 | NA | few | TRBV13 | TGTGCCAGCAGCCCTCTTCGTGCGGGAACTAGCACAGATACGCAGTATTTT | CASSPLRAGTSTDTQYF
TRBJ2-1 | TRBD2 | NA | TRBV7-2 | TGTGCCAGCAGCCGATGGTCTAGCGGCTCCTACAATGAGCAGTTCTTC | CASSRWSSGSYNEQFF
TRBJ2-5 | NA | NA | TRBV11-1 | TGTGCCAGCAGCCAGGGACTTTACAATGAGCAGTACTTC | CASSQGLYNEQYF
TRBJ1-4 | NA | NA | TRBV6-2/TRBV6-3 | TGTGCCAGCAGTTACGCAGAAACAACTAATGAAAAACTGTTTTTT | CASSYAETTNEKLFF
TRBJ2-3 | TRBD2 | NA | TRBV7-9 | TGTGCCAGCAGCTTAGAGACTAGCGGGAGTAACAGAGACGCGTATTTT | CASSLETSGSNRDAYF
TRBJ2-1 | TRBD2 | NA | TRBV20-1 | TGCAGTGCTAGATCGGTGACTAGCTCCTACAGTGAGCAGTTCTTC | CSARSVTSSYSEQFF
TRBJ2-7 | NA | NA | TRBV4-1 | TGCGCCAGCAGCCAAGATCAGGGGTGGAGGACCTACGAGCAGTACTTC | CASSQDQGWRTYEQYF